The sequence of this TCR beta chain was determined in a study of blood T cells in healthy people across ages. Study-level points and caveats: Older age went with lower TCR beta diversity per million T cells, in a roughly linear way. Considered underestimates were the diversity estimates obtained from one million T cells. It was found that TCR beta diversity correlated strongly with the percentage of naive T cells. No one knew whether donors had CMV, which possibly confounded expanded clonotype changes.

V shed 6 bases and J shed 0 bases, with 15 bases lying between them. This CDR3 region has 16 residues. A note on this clonotype: Its antigen is currently unknown.

Through a sample-barcoded 5' primer and a J-beta primer mix, a second PCR was run for roughly 7 to 12 cycles. TCRdb re-analysed the 5' RACE reads in MiXCR, keeping a single row per CDR3 protein. Of about 640,000 distinct CDR3 sequences listed, 58% are singletons. The sample was blood. The chain recombines TRBV12-3 or TRBV12-4 with TRBJ2-1; D might be TRBD1 (6 bases). This sequence originates from a man in his sixties in good health. The CDR3 DNA reads as TGTGCCAGCAGCACCCTGGACAGACGCTCCTACAATGAGCAGTTCTTC. Its translation: CASSTLDRRSYNEQFF.